Reported below is one T cell receptor (beta chain). The source of the sample is a study of cytomegalovirus exposure and HLA in healthy donors. A multiplex PCR was run with 60 Vbeta primers and 13 Jbeta primers. Only in-frame clones appear in the TCRdb table, and some are missing; sequencing was by immunoSEQ multiplex PCR. The profile covers 95,000 to 100,000 clones, with roughly 85% appearing a single time and about 3.6% taken by the ten largest. CDR3 length: 16 amino acids. J gave up 6 bases and V 5 bases, and 13 bases lay outside the gene matches. Germline V gives CDR1 MDHEN, CDR2 SYDVKM. The rearrangement joins TRBV28 to TRBJ2-3, with TRBD1 identical over 8 bases. The source material was PBMCs. The source of this sequence is a man younger than 40 in good health and CMV-seronegative. In DNA, the CDR3 is TGTGCCAGCAGTACCAGGACAGGGTTTGTTGGGGATACGCAGTATTTT. This gives the protein CASSTRTGFVGDTQYF.